Shown below are 26 T cell receptor beta chains from a single sample sequenced in a study of cytomegalovirus exposure and HLA in healthy donors. It was with 60 Vbeta and 13 Jbeta primers that the PCR ran. Sequencing was performed with immunoSEQ multiplex PCR; in TCRdb, only in-frame clones are kept and a portion is missing. Altogether 150,000 to 200,000 clones are present, 80% to 85% being singletons, with the ten largest covering about 1.9%. Material for sequencing was PBMCs. Every receptor here comes from a young woman in good health and CMV-seropositive.

This rearrangement joins TRBV25-1 to TRBJ2-7; D not resolved. Per germline, CDR1 MGHDK and CDR2 SYGVNS. Trimming took 6 bases from V and 0 from J, leaving 3 bases between them. The CDR3 spans 11 residues. CDR3 residues: CASSHSYEQYF. CDR3 sequence (DNA): TGTGCCAGCAGCCACTCCTACGAGCAGTACTTC.

The chain couples TRBV5-6 to TRBJ1-5; D uncertain. The germline V gene has CDR1 SGHDT and CDR2 YYEEEE. V shed 0 bases and J shed 0 bases, with 10 bases lying between them. The CDR3 is made up of 16 amino acids. In DNA, the CDR3 is TGTGCCAGCAGCTTGGCCCACGGGTCTAGCAATCAGCCCCAGCATTTT. This sequence encodes CASSLAHGSSNQPQHF.

To note about this clone: The sample contains more than one DNA sequence encoding this CDR3. The rearrangement joins TRBV7-3 to TRBJ2-3; 10 nucleotides match TRBD2. CDR1 and CDR2 (germline): SGHTA, FQGTGA. The CDR3 length is 15 residues. Trimming took 4 bases from V and 1 from J; bases not matched to a gene: 2. The DNA of the CDR3 is TGTGCCAGCAGCTCCCTAGCGGGGGGCACAGATACGCAGTATTTT. Its protein is CASSSLAGGTDTQYF.

This clone was seen a few times. The CDR3 loop is CASSFGTGGFQETQYF. The CDR3 nucleotides read TGCGCCAGCAGCTTCGGGACAGGGGGTTTCCAAGAGACCCAGTACTTC. The chain couples TRBV5-1 to TRBJ2-5; 11 positions agree with TRBD1. The ends lost 2 bases at V and 1 base at J; junction bases unmatched: 4. Germline CDR1 is SGHRS and CDR2 is YFSETQ. The CDR3 length is 16 residues.

This clone has a handful of counts. The chain carries TRBV19 and TRBJ1-2; D gene unclear. Trimming cost V 3 bases and J 8 bases, with 7 bases left between them. Germline CDR1 is LNHDA and CDR2 is SQIVND (reference sequence). This CDR3 region has 11 residues. The chain's CDR3 is CASSIVSGYTF. The CDR3 coding sequence is TGTGCCAGTAGTATTGTGAGCGGCTACACCTTC.

The genes are TRBV6-1 and TRBJ1-1, with 8 bases fitting TRBD1. The CDR3 has 13 amino acids. The V gene's germline CDR1 is MNHNS and CDR2 SASEGT. Germline trimming cut 10 bases from V and 1 base from J; bases unmatched to any gene: 5. The DNA of the CDR3 is TGTGCCACCGTAACAGGGGGGAACACTGAAGCTTTCTTT. Its translation: CATVTGGNTEAFF.

V gene TRBV9 combines with J gene TRBJ1-2; D might be TRBD1 (6 bases). The CDR3 consists of 13 residues. Per germline, CDR1 SGDLS and CDR2 YYNGEE. With 3 bases removed from V and 6 bases from J, the gap between germline ends came to 12 bases. CDR3 sequence: CASSALQGHGYTF. The CDR3 coding sequence is TGTGCCAGCAGCGCCTTACAGGGCCATGGCTACACCTTC.

CDR3 bases: TGTGCCAGCAGTTTGGGACAGGGGGTAACAAATGAGCAGTTCTTC. It yields the protein CASSLGQGVTNEQFF. The rearrangement joins TRBV6-5 to TRBJ2-1; TRBD1 aligns across 11 bases. Germline trimming cut 4 bases from V and 7 bases from J; bases unmatched to any gene: 6. The CDR3 covers 15 residues. Germline CDR1 and CDR2: MNHEY and SVGAGI.

The sample holds one count of this clone. J is TRBJ1-5 and V is TRBV7-9, with D perhaps TRBD1 (5 bases). This CDR3 has 16 residues. CDR1 is SEHNR, CDR2 FQNEAQ, per germline (reference sequence). Deletions cut 5 bases from V and 0 bases from J, with 14 bases between. DNA of the CDR3: TGTGCCAGCAGCCGAGACGGGGGAGGTAGCAATCAGCCCCAGCATTTT. This codes for CASSRDGGGSNQPQHF.

The V gene is TRBV4-1, the J gene TRBJ1-6; D not resolved. Trimming left V 0 bases short and J 7 bases short, with 16 bases between. In germline, CDR1 is MGHRA, CDR2 YSYEKL. The CDR3 has 17 amino acids. CDR3 DNA: TGCGCCAGCAGCCAAGATCTGTGGTTGACTAGAAATTCACCCCTCCACTTT. Its translation: CASSQDLWLTRNSPLHF.

The chain couples TRBV5-1 to TRBJ1-1; D ambiguous. V was clipped by 2 bases and J by 3 bases, with 11 bases between them. This CDR3 contains 14 residues. Germline assignment: CDR1 SGHRS and CDR2 YFSETQ. CDR3 sequence (DNA): TGCGCCAGCAGCTTAACCCCGGAGGACACTGAAGCTTTCTTT. This sequence encodes CASSLTPEDTEAFF.

A few counts support this clone. This chain links TRBV6-1 with TRBJ2-2, with 7 nucleotides matching TRBD2. Looked up from germline, CDR1 is MNHNS and CDR2 is SASEGT. CDR3 length: 14 amino acids. With 3 bases clipped from V and 4 bases from J, the junction kept 2 bases outside the gene matches. The CDR3 here is CASSERGFTGELFF. The CDR3 DNA follows: TGTGCCAGCAGTGAGCGGGGGTTCACCGGGGAGCTGTTTTTT.

Here the CDR3 DNA reads TGTGCCAGCAGCCCGCCCAGCGGGACTTCCGAGCAGTACTTC. Translation gives CASSPPSGTSEQYF. This chain uses TRBV5-4 with TRBJ2-7; 7 nucleotides line up with TRBD2. The CDR3 contains 14 residues. Per germline, CDR1 SGHNT and CDR2 YYREEE (reference sequence). V shed 4 bases, J shed 6 bases, and the junction held 10 bases outside the gene matches.

V usage is TRBV9 and J usage is TRBJ2-2; maybe TRBD1 (6 bases). The germline gives CDR1 SGDLS, CDR2 YYNGEE. Trimming took off 4 bases at V and 4 bases at J, with 14 bases between the two ends. This CDR3 is built from 15 residues. The CDR3 DNA reads as TGTGCCAGCAGCTTAGGGGGAGTAGCCACCGGGGAGCTGTTTTTT. Translation gives CASSLGGVATGELFF.

The rearrangement links TRBV6-1 to TRBJ1-2; D call uncertain. V shed 5 bases and J shed 7 bases, with 14 bases lying between them. This CDR3 has 13 amino acids. CDR1 is MNHNS, CDR2 SASEGT, per germline. The CDR3 loop reads CASSLEGVGGYTF. CDR3 DNA: TGTGCCAGCAGTCTGGAGGGTGTCGGTGGCTACACCTTC.

The chain employs TRBV5-1 and TRBJ2-5, with 14 bases matching TRBD2. V dropped 4 bases and J dropped 5; count of bases not matched to a gene: 7. The CDR3 spans 16 residues. Germline V gene sequence: CDR1 SGHRS, CDR2 YFSETQ. CDR3 nucleotides: TGCGCCAGCAGCCTTAGGACTAGCGGGGGGATTGAGACCCAGTACTTC. Amino acid sequence: CASSLRTSGGIETQYF.

The CDR3 loop reads CASSSHRAGGTGELFF. CDR3 bases: TGTGCCAGCAGCTCCCACAGGGCGGGAGGTACCGGGGAGCTGTTTTTT. The chain employs TRBV7-3 and TRBJ2-2; 8 nucleotides align to TRBD2. The CDR3 totals 16 residues. Germline V gene data show CDR1 as SGHTA and CDR2 as FQGTGA. Losses at the gene ends were 4 bases for V and 5 bases for J; bases not matched to a gene: 9.

The rearrangement joins TRBV19 to TRBJ2-5; 7 nucleotides match TRBD2. Per germline, CDR1 LNHDA and CDR2 SQIVND (reference sequence). The CDR3 consists of 12 residues. The V and J ends lost 5 bases and 5 bases, in that order; junction bases with no gene match: 2. The CDR3 DNA sequence: TGTGCCAGTAGTGTGGGGGGGGAGACCCAGTACTTC. Amino acids: CASSVGGETQYF. The whole variable domain, filled in from reference TRBV19 and TRBJ2-5, reads DGGITQSPKYLFRKEGQNVTLSCEQNLNHDAMYWYRQDPGQGLRLIYYSQIVNDFQKGDIAEGYSVSREKKESFPLTVTSAQKNPTAFYLCASSVGGETQYFGPGTRLLVL.

This clone was seen a handful of times. The chain has TRBV11-2 and TRBJ2-1, with 9 bases lining up with TRBD2. Trimming took 0 bases from V and 7 from J; bases not matched to a gene: 7. This CDR3 contains 16 residues. Per the germline V gene, CDR1 is SGHAT and CDR2 is FQNNGV. As DNA, the CDR3 is TGTGCCAGCAGCTTAGAGTATGCGGGGGGGGGTAATGAGCAGTTCTTC. Protein sequence: CASSLEYAGGGNEQFF. Combining the CDR3 with reference TRBV11-2 and TRBJ2-1 gives the whole variable domain EAGVAQSPRYKIIEKRQSVAFWCNPISGHATLYWYQQILGQGPKLLIQFQNNGVVDDSQLPKDRFSAERLKGVDSTLKIQPAKLEDSAVYLCASSLEYAGGGNEQFFGPGTRLTVL.

This sequence joins TRBV7-9 and TRBJ2-7, with D unclear. Germline V CDR1 and CDR2: SEHNR, FQNEAQ (reference sequence). V was clipped by 5 bases and J by 6 bases, with 14 bases between them. This CDR3 comprises 13 residues. The CDR3 DNA is TGTGCCAGCAGCCCCCCGCGGTTTCCCGAGCAGTACTTC. As protein: CASSPPRFPEQYF.

A remark on this clone: The junction departs from germline at one end; a sequencing error may be responsible. The chain has TRBV19 and TRBJ1-2; D may be TRBD1 (5 bases). CDR1 and CDR2 (germline): LNHDA, SQIVND (reference sequence). The CDR3 length is 16 residues. The CDR3 DNA reads as TGTGCCAGCAGTACCCTGTTCGCCCCGGGGGACTATGGCTACACCTTC. It encodes CASSTLFAPGDYGYTF.

This chain uses TRBV5-1 with TRBJ1-2, with D possibly matching TRBD1 (6 bases). The CDR3 has 14 residues. CDR1 is SGHRS, CDR2 YFSETQ, per germline. The V end lost 7 bases, the J end lost 5 bases, and 18 bases lay between the germline ends. CDR3 in DNA: TGCGCCAGCTCCCCCGCGGACAGATTTTATGGCTACACCTTC. Protein sequence: CASSPADRFYGYTF.

The genes are TRBV7-6 and TRBJ2-5, with D unclear. The length of the CDR3 is 12 residues. Germline loops: CDR1 SGHVS, CDR2 FNYEAQ. V was clipped by 6 bases and J by 4 bases, with 9 bases between them. For the CDR3, the DNA is TGTGCCAGCAGTGTAATGGCAGAGACCCAGTACTTC. As protein: CASSVMAETQYF.

This chain connects TRBV7-9 to TRBJ2-5, with 7 bases aligning to TRBD2. Germline-derived CDR1 and CDR2 are SEHNR and FQNEAQ (reference sequence). V lost 4 bases and J lost 5; bases outside the gene matches: 22. The CDR3 sequence is 19 residues long. The CDR3 loop reads CASSSTLSAAGPFGETQYF. The DNA for the CDR3 is TGTGCCAGCAGCTCGACACTTTCGGCAGCGGGGCCCTTCGGGGAGACCCAGTACTTC.

This sequence joins TRBV5-6 and TRBJ2-5; 9 bases fit TRBD1. CDR3 length equals 15 residues. The ends lost 2 bases at V and 5 bases at J; junction bases unmatched: 7. Germline values: CDR1 SGHDT, CDR2 YYEEEE. CDR3 residues: CASSFPTGGLETQYF. Written as DNA, the CDR3 is TGTGCCAGCAGCTTTCCGACAGGGGGGTTGGAGACCCAGTACTTC.

The J gene is TRBJ1-5, the V gene TRBV19; D gene uncertain. The V and J ends lost 7 bases and 6 bases respectively, with 22 bases between them. The germline CDR1 and CDR2 sequences are LNHDA and SQIVND (reference sequence). The CDR3 has 16 residues. Here the CDR3 reads CASKPDSAAGSQPQHF. In nucleotides, the CDR3 is TGTGCCAGTAAACCCGACTCGGCGGCTGGTAGTCAGCCCCAGCATTTT. Full variable domain (remainder filled in from reference TRBV19 and TRBJ1-5): DGGITQSPKYLFRKEGQNVTLSCEQNLNHDAMYWYRQDPGQGLRLIYYSQIVNDFQKGDIAEGYSVSREKKESFPLTVTSAQKNPTAFYLCASKPDSAAGSQPQHFGDGTRLSIL.